Each of the 32 T cell receptor beta chains below was sequenced from the same sample in a study of blood T cell repertoires in COVID-19. This table comes from immunoSEQ multiplex PCR, and its TCRdb copy is limited to in-frame clones, with some not included. The sample shows 78,000 or so clones, approximately 83% of them seen only once. Material for sequencing was peripheral blood. The receptors shown here come from a human donor in a cohort sampled during active COVID-19.

V gene TRBV18 combines with J gene TRBJ2-7; the D gene is possibly TRBD1 (5 bases). CDR3 length: 16 amino acids. Trimming shortened V by 3 bases and J by 1 base, and 16 bases separated the two germline ends. Germline V CDR1 and CDR2: KGHSH, LQKENI. For the CDR3, the DNA is TGTGCCAGCTCACCGTTAAGAACAGGAGAATCCTACGAGCAGTACTTC. This codes for CASSPLRTGESYEQYF.

The CDR3 here is CASSEGPPRGRPSGANVLTF. The CDR3 region has the DNA TGTGCCAGCAGCGAGGGCCCCCCGCGGGGGCGCCCCTCTGGGGCCAACGTCCTGACTTTC. The rearrangement joins TRBV9 to TRBJ2-6, with a tentative D call TRBD2 (7 bases). The CDR3 loop spans 20 amino acids. Germline CDR1 is SGDLS and CDR2 is YYNGEE. Trimming left V 3 bases short and J 0 bases short, with 22 bases between.

The chain couples TRBV5-8 to TRBJ2-3; D might be TRBD2 (6 bases). Germline CDR1 is SGHTS and CDR2 is YDEGEE. CDR3 length: 15 residues. V lost 0 bases, J lost 4 bases, and 12 bases lay in between. CDR3 loop: CASSLVGGPSDTQYF. CDR3 nucleotide sequence: TGTGCCAGCAGCTTGGTGGGGGGTCCCTCAGATACGCAGTATTTT. The full variable domain, with the rest looked up from reference TRBV5-8 and TRBJ2-3, is EAGVTQSPTHLIKTRGQQATLRCSPISGHTSVYWYQQALGLGLQFLLWYDEGEERNRGNFPPRFSGRQFPNYSSELNVNALELEDSALYLCASSLVGGPSDTQYFGPGTRLTVL.

V usage is TRBV7-6 and J usage is TRBJ1-1; no reliable D call. Trimming pared 1 base from V and 4 bases from J, leaving 13 bases between. This CDR3 has 15 amino acids. Looked up from germline, CDR1 is SGHVS and CDR2 is FNYEAQ. This chain's CDR3 is CASSLGALDTTEAFF. DNA of the CDR3: TGTGCCAGCAGCTTAGGGGCCTTGGATACCACTGAAGCTTTCTTT.

The genes are TRBV6-6 and TRBJ2-1; 8 bases agree with TRBD1. The CDR3 sequence is 14 residues long. Trimming cost V 4 bases and J 6 bases; bases outside gene matches: 5. CDR1 is MNHNY, CDR2 SVGAGI, per germline (reference sequence). CDR3 amino acids: CASSSDRGRNEQFF. The CDR3 DNA reads TGTGCCAGCAGTTCAGACAGGGGACGCAATGAGCAGTTCTTC.

The rearrangement joins TRBV10-1 to TRBJ2-3; 12 bases align to TRBD1. CDR1 and CDR2 (germline): WNHNN, SYGVQD (reference sequence). The V and J ends lost 8 bases and 2 bases, in that order; junction bases with no gene match: 5. There are 15 residues in the CDR3. The CDR3 reads CASPGTGGITDTQYF. The CDR3 coding sequence is TGCGCCAGCCCAGGGACAGGGGGCATCACAGATACGCAGTATTTT.

The rearrangement uses TRBV27 and TRBJ1-5; TRBD1 might be the D (6 bases). The CDR3 spans 15 residues. V shed 6 bases and J shed 7 bases, with 19 bases lying between them. Per the germline V gene, CDR1 is MNHEY and CDR2 is SMNVEV (reference sequence). The CDR3 spells CASSPSGGRYQPQHF. The CDR3 DNA reads TGTGCCAGCAGCCCGAGCGGGGGCCGGTACCAGCCCCAGCATTTT.

The chain recombines TRBV19 with TRBJ2-1; 12 bases match TRBD2. Germline V gene lookup returns CDR1 LNHDA and CDR2 SQIVND (reference sequence). The CDR3 covers 16 residues. V was clipped by 7 bases and J by 6 bases; unmatched bases: 10. DNA of the CDR3: TGTGCCAGTACCTCGAGGACTAGCGGGGAGAGCAATGAGCAGTTCTTC. Translated: CASTSRTSGESNEQFF.

The V call is TRBV2, the J call TRBJ2-7, with D possibly matching TRBD2 (5 bases). V dropped 7 bases and J dropped 6 bases, with 13 bases sitting between them. The CDR3 loop spans 12 amino acids. Germline assignment: CDR1 SNHLY and CDR2 FYNNEI. The CDR3 coding sequence is TGTGCCAGCACCCTCGGGGTAGGCGAGCAGTACTTC. This sequence encodes CASTLGVGEQYF.

V gene TRBV13 combines with J gene TRBJ2-3, with 8 bases aligning to TRBD2. V lost 3 bases to trimming and J lost 4 bases; unmatched junction nucleotides: 3. The V gene's germline CDR1 is PRHDT and CDR2 FYEKMQ (reference sequence). The CDR3 length is 14 residues. DNA for the CDR3: TGTGCCAGCAGCTTTAGCGGGATGTCAGATACGCAGTATTTT. Its protein is CASSFSGMSDTQYF.

The chain couples TRBV5-1 to TRBJ2-3; TRBD1 might be the D (6 bases). Trimming stripped 0 bases from V and 1 base from J, with 6 bases between. Per germline, CDR1 SGHRS and CDR2 YFSETQ. There are 14 residues in the CDR3. The chain's CDR3 is CASSLEGGTDTQYF. For the CDR3, the DNA is TGCGCCAGCAGCTTGGAGGGGGGCACAGATACGCAGTATTTT.

The gene calls are TRBV28 and TRBJ1-2, with 7 positions matching TRBD1. Germline CDR1 reads MDHEN; CDR2 reads SYDVKM. CDR3 length equals 15 residues. J gave up 2 bases and V 4 bases, and 7 bases lay outside the gene matches. The CDR3 bases are TGTGCCAGCAGTTGGGGGCAGGGGGTCAACTATGGCTACACCTTC. It is translated as CASSWGQGVNYGYTF.

The rearrangement joins TRBV4-1 to TRBJ2-5; D is perhaps TRBD1 (7 bases). The CDR3 has 15 residues. V was trimmed by 2 bases and J by 4 bases, leaving 14 bases between them. Per the germline V gene, CDR1 is MGHRA and CDR2 is YSYEKL. CDR3 region: CASSQPDREAETQYF. CDR3 nucleotide sequence: TGCGCCAGCAGCCAACCCGACAGGGAGGCAGAGACCCAGTACTTC.

V and J are TRBV7-2 and TRBJ2-1; D not certain. Trimming cost V 0 bases and J 2 bases, with 11 bases left between them. The CDR3 covers 16 residues. Germline V gene lookup returns CDR1 SGHTA and CDR2 FQGNSA. The CDR3 loop is CASSLAARSPYNEQFF. The CDR3 DNA is TGTGCCAGCAGCTTAGCAGCACGGTCTCCCTACAATGAGCAGTTCTTC. Full variable domain (remainder filled in from reference TRBV7-2 and TRBJ2-1): GAGVSQSPSNKVTEKGKDVELRCDPISGHTALYWYRQSLGQGLEFLIYFQGNSAPDKSGLPSDRFSAERTGGSVSTLTIQRTQQEDSAVYLCASSLAARSPYNEQFFGPGTRLTVL.

This chain uses TRBV5-1 with TRBJ2-3, with D possibly matching TRBD2 (5 bases). Germline V gene sequence: CDR1 SGHRS, CDR2 YFSETQ. V was pared by 0 bases and J by 3 bases, with 8 bases between. There are 14 residues in the CDR3. The CDR3 is CASSLDGGTDTQYF. The CDR3 nucleotides are TGCGCCAGCAGCTTGGATGGCGGGACAGATACGCAGTATTTT.

V usage is TRBV9 and J usage is TRBJ2-2; D gene uncertain. Germline V gene sequence: CDR1 SGDLS, CDR2 YYNGEE. The CDR3 sequence is 14 residues long. V was clipped by 3 bases and J by 6 bases, with 12 bases between them. CDR3 nucleotide sequence: TGTGCCAGCAGCGCCCCAGGAATAGCCGGGGAGCTGTTTTTT. Protein: CASSAPGIAGELFF.

This chain uses TRBV11-3 with TRBJ2-5, with TRBD2 matching 10 bases. Per germline, CDR1 SGHNT and CDR2 YENEEA. V gave up 3 bases and J gave up 2 bases; unmatched junction bases: 6. The CDR3 is 16 amino acids. CDR3 amino acids: CASSLSSGRGQETQYF. The CDR3 region has the DNA TGTGCCAGCAGCTTGTCTAGCGGGAGAGGTCAAGAGACCCAGTACTTC.

The chain combines TRBV6-5 with TRBJ1-1, with D perhaps matching TRBD1 (5 bases). CDR1 is MNHEY and CDR2 is SVGAGI in the germline V gene. CDR3 length equals 13 residues. The ends were cut back, 2 bases at V and 3 bases at J, with 7 bases in the middle. The CDR3, as DNA: TGTGCCAGCAGTTACAAAGGGGACACTGAAGCTTTCTTT. This gives the protein CASSYKGDTEAFF.

The V and J genes are TRBV5-1 and TRBJ1-2; D uncertain. The germline CDR1 and CDR2 sequences are SGHRS and YFSETQ. Trimming stripped 0 bases from V and 6 bases from J, with 6 bases between. There are 12 residues in the CDR3. The CDR3: CASSLESNGYTF. The CDR3 region has the DNA TGCGCCAGCAGCTTGGAGAGTAATGGCTACACCTTC. The variable domain in full, with the rest retrieved from reference TRBV5-1 and TRBJ1-2, is KAGVTQTPRYLIKTRGQQVTLSCSPISGHRSVSWYQQTPGQGLQFLFEYFSETQRNKGNFPGRFSGRQFSNSRSEMNVSTLELGDSALYLCASSLESNGYTFGSGTRLTVV.

V gene TRBV4-1 combines with J gene TRBJ2-1; a possible D gene is TRBD1 (6 bases). The length of the CDR3 is 15 residues. Germline CDR1 is MGHRA and CDR2 is YSYEKL. V dropped 3 bases and J dropped 6 bases, with 15 bases sitting between them. As DNA, the CDR3 is TGCGCCAGCAGCCATACAGGGCAGGGAGTCAATGAGCAGTTCTTC. Translation gives CASSHTGQGVNEQFF.

In its sample, this clone was seen once. This chain links TRBV29-1 with TRBJ2-5; D is uncertain. Germline V gene data show CDR1 as SQVTM and CDR2 as ANQGSEA. The V end was cut by 1 base, the J end by 1 base, with 4 bases between. The CDR3 length is 12 residues. The CDR3 region has the DNA TGCAGCGTTGAAGCCCGCCAAGAGACCCAGTACTTC. Residues: CSVEARQETQYF.

This chain uses TRBV28 with TRBJ1-2; D call uncertain. The V gene lost 3 bases and the J gene lost 6 bases, with 8 bases spanning the gap. CDR1 and CDR2 (germline): MDHEN, SYDVKM. CDR3 length: 12 amino acids. CDR3 amino acids: CASSFDFNGYTF. The CDR3 DNA is TGTGCCAGCAGTTTCGACTTTAATGGCTACACCTTC.

This clone was observed a single time. The chain employs TRBV5-5 and TRBJ2-1; tentative D call: TRBD1 (6 bases). V lost 0 bases to trimming and J lost 0 bases, with 7 bases between them. CDR3 size: 15 residues. CDR1 and CDR2 from the germline V gene are SGHKS and YYEKEE (reference sequence). The CDR3 DNA reads as TGTGCCAGCAGCTTGGAGGACAGCTCCTACAATGAGCAGTTCTTC. Translation gives CASSLEDSSYNEQFF. Looking up the rest from reference TRBV5-5 and TRBJ2-1 gives the full variable domain: DAGVTQSPTHLIKTRGQQVTLRCSPISGHKSVSWYQQVLGQGPQFIFQYYEKEERGRGNFPDRFSARQFPNYSSELNVNALLLGDSALYLCASSLEDSSYNEQFFGPGTRLTVL.

The chain has TRBV15 and TRBJ2-3; the match to TRBD1 covers 9 bases. V was pared by 1 base and J by 4 bases, with 3 bases of the junction left unmatched. The CDR3 length is 15 residues. The germline V gene encodes CDR1 LNHNV and CDR2 YYDKDF (reference sequence). The CDR3 bases are TGTGCCACCAGCAGAGGGACAGGGGTGGCAGATACGCAGTATTTT. Protein: CATSRGTGVADTQYF.

CDR3 sequence (DNA): TGTGCCAGCTCACCATTGAGGCATCCAGAGTACGGGCAGTTCTTC. Translating gives CASSPLRHPEYGQFF. This rearrangement joins TRBV18 to TRBJ2-1; D is unclear. There are 15 residues in the CDR3. CDR1 is KGHSH, CDR2 LQKENI, per germline. The V and J ends lost 2 bases and 12 bases respectively, with 20 bases between them.

The V and J genes are TRBV9 and TRBJ2-7; possibly TRBD2 for D (5 bases). The V gene lost 4 bases and the J gene lost 3 bases, with 11 bases spanning the gap. The CDR3 spans 13 residues. Germline V gene sequence: CDR1 SGDLS, CDR2 YYNGEE. The CDR3 protein is CASSRGEGYEQYF. The CDR3 nucleotides read TGTGCCAGCAGCCGGGGAGAAGGCTACGAGCAGTACTTC.

This clone was seen a handful of times. The chain is built from TRBV4-1 and TRBJ2-3; 7 bases fit TRBD2. Germline CDR1 reads MGHRA; CDR2 reads YSYEKL. The CDR3 is 15 residues long. The junction had 2 bases not matched to a gene; V was cut back by 1 base and J by 1 base. The CDR3 DNA reads as TGCGCCAGCAGCCAAGGGCTAGCGGGCACAGATACGCAGTATTTT. As protein: CASSQGLAGTDTQYF.

This chain uses TRBV3-1 (or the pseudogene TRBV3-2) with TRBJ2-3; a weak D match, TRBD2 (6 bases). This CDR3 has 15 residues. V was trimmed by 3 bases and J by 2 bases, leaving 12 bases between them. The germline V gene encodes CDR1 LGHDT and CDR2 YNNKEL (reference sequence). CDR3 coding DNA: TGTGCCAGCAGCCACCCGGGACTTCCCACAGATACGCAGTATTTT. This translates into CASSHPGLPTDTQYF.

This chain uses TRBV30 with TRBJ2-3; 7 bases align to TRBD2. The CDR3 is 13 amino acids. V trimming: 3 bases; J trimming: 5 bases; junction bases outside the gene matches: 5. CDR1 is GTSNPN and CDR2 is SVGIG in the germline V gene (reference sequence). Here the CDR3 reads CAWSQRERDTQYF. The CDR3 region has the DNA TGTGCCTGGAGCCAGCGGGAAAGAGATACGCAGTATTTT.

The chain employs TRBV9 and TRBJ1-4, with 10 bases fitting TRBD1. The length of the CDR3 is 15 residues. CDR1 and CDR2 from the germline V gene are SGDLS and YYNGEE. V lost 3 bases, J lost 7 bases, and 6 bases stayed unmatched. In DNA, the CDR3 is TGTGCCAGCAGCGCCTCCGGGACAGGGGCTGAAAAACTGTTTTTT. Translating gives CASSASGTGAEKLFF. Filled out from reference TRBV9 and TRBJ1-4, the complete variable domain reads DSGVTQTPKHLITATGQRVTLRCSPRSGDLSVYWYQQSLDQGLQFLIQYYNGEERAKGNILERFSAQQFPDLHSELNLSSLELGDSALYFCASSASGTGAEKLFFGSGTQLSVL.

The V and J genes are TRBV6-6 and TRBJ2-2; 8 positions match TRBD1. This CDR3 contains 15 residues. Germline loops: CDR1 MNHNY, CDR2 SVGAGI (reference sequence). The V gene end was trimmed by 2 bases and the J gene end by 6 bases; junction bases not matched to a gene: 5. Here the CDR3 DNA reads TGTGCCAGCAGTTACGCAGGGGGCCAAGCCGGGGAGCTGTTTTTT. The encoded protein is CASSYAGGQAGELFF.

This chain joins TRBV27 and TRBJ2-3; D might be TRBD2 (6 bases). Trimming shortened V by 1 base and J by 3 bases, and 14 bases separated the two germline ends. This CDR3 region has 16 residues. Germline V gives CDR1 MNHEY, CDR2 SMNVEV (reference sequence). In DNA form, the CDR3 reads TGTGCCAGCAGTTTATACCCCAGGAGGGGTACAGATACGCAGTATTTT. Translating gives CASSLYPRRGTDTQYF.